This T cell receptor beta chain originates from a study of low-dose radiotherapy and immunotherapy resistance in tumors. Time point denoted: after trial treatment. This sample's treatment: LDRT plus nivolumab, ipilimumab, low-dose cyclophosphamide and aspirin (RACIN trial). Nivolumab, ipilimumab, aspirin, low-dose cyclophosphamide and low-dose radiotherapy were all administered to the donors. Those who qualified had advanced solid tumors (lacking tumor-infiltrating lymphocytes). This clonotype has a count of ten or more. The junction had 2 bases not matched to a gene; V was cut back by 3 bases and J by 0 bases. This CDR3 region has 15 residues. CDR1 and CDR2 from the germline V gene are SEHNR and FQNEAQ (reference sequence). With TRAV- and TRBV-specific primers, first-strand cDNA was made, covering the alpha and beta chains. For amplifying TCRs, the PCR ran for around 20 cycles with Phusion, which was used together with a constant-region primer and the adapter on the V primers. TCRdb re-derived calls from the reads in MiXCR, one entry per CDR3 protein. The sample holds around 100,000 distinct CDR3 sequences, less than 25% seen once.

The sequence derives from a male donor with prostate cancer. The specimen comprised PBMCs, sampled after low-dose radiotherapy plus immunotherapy. The V and J genes are TRBV7-9 and TRBJ2-5; 9 nucleotides agree with TRBD1. The CDR3 loop reads CASSFGDRDQETQYF. CDR3 DNA sequence: TGTGCCAGCAGCTTCGGGGACAGGGACCAAGAGACCCAGTACTTC.